Listed here are 5 T cell receptor beta chains from one sample, sequenced in a study of cytomegalovirus exposure and HLA in healthy donors. With 60 Vbeta and 13 Jbeta primers, the PCR was carried out. Assay: immunoSEQ multiplex PCR; the TCRdb copy retains only in-frame clones and omits some. The sample holds more than 95,000 clones; roughly 79% are singletons and the top ten take about 3.8%. Sequencing used PBMCs. The source is a woman younger than 45 in good health and CMV-seronegative.

J is TRBJ2-7 and V is TRBV9, with a weak D call TRBD1 (5 bases). Germline loops: CDR1 SGDLS, CDR2 YYNGEE. The CDR3 runs to 13 residues. V dropped 4 bases and J dropped 0 bases, with 8 bases sitting between them. The CDR3 region is CASSPQGSYEQYF. The CDR3 DNA reads TGTGCCAGCAGCCCGCAGGGCTCCTACGAGCAGTACTTC.

With regard to this clone: A read error may produce the germline difference seen at one junction end. CDR3 sequence reads: CASSLRLAGKSIQYF. CDR3 DNA: TGTGCCAGCAGCCTACGACTAGCGGGAAAAAGCATTCAGTACTTC. This chain uses TRBV11-2 with TRBJ2-4; 11 nucleotides match TRBD2. This CDR3 is 15 amino acids long. Germline values: CDR1 SGHAT, CDR2 FQNNGV.

V gene TRBV28 combines with J gene TRBJ2-5, with D tentatively TRBD1 (6 bases). The germline gives CDR1 MDHEN, CDR2 SYDVKM. V dropped 2 bases and J dropped 6 bases, with 13 bases sitting between them. The CDR3 totals 14 residues. The CDR3 region is CASSLGAQGKTQYF. CDR3 DNA sequence: TGTGCCAGCAGTTTAGGGGCACAGGGAAAGACCCAGTACTTC.

The chain carries TRBV15 and TRBJ2-1, with 11 bases aligning to TRBD1. The CDR3 runs to 19 residues. CDR1 LNHNV and CDR2 YYDKDF come from the germline V gene (reference sequence). V dropped 3 bases and J dropped 5; count of bases not matched to a gene: 15. The CDR3 loop is CATSRDRGLASGRDNEQFF. In nucleotides, the CDR3 is TGTGCCACCAGCAGGGACAGGGGGCTGGCTAGCGGTAGGGACAATGAGCAGTTCTTC.

This sequence joins TRBV30 and TRBJ1-3; D unresolved. V was pared by 3 bases and J by 0 bases, with 9 bases between. Germline CDR1 reads GTSNPN; CDR2 reads SVGIG (reference sequence). The CDR3 length is 14 residues. As DNA, the CDR3 is TGTGCCTGGAGGCCTGAGAGCTCTGGAAACACCATATATTTT. It translates to CAWRPESSGNTIYF.